This is a list of T cell receptor beta chains from one sample in a study of identifying expanded T cells in peripheral blood. Using immunoSEQ multiplex PCR, the repertoire was profiled, and TCRdb retains in-frame clones only, with some absent. The table shows about 110,000 clones, with 88% occurring only once. The sample consisted of blood. The receptors shown here come from a person aged 18 to 75 in good health. The CDR3 runs from the conserved cysteine through the conserved F or W. Fields, in order: clone size, J gene, V gene, CDR3 protein. Expanded clones get a size class; other rows say once, few or many, or leave the size out.

few TRBJ2-7 TRBV10-3 CAIKAGQNYEQYF
NA TRBJ2-5 TRBV23-1 CASWTGGQTQYF
once TRBJ2-7 TRBV7-2 CASSPRRPGQGSSYEQYF
NA TRBJ1-1 TRBV7-8 CASSLALGLTTEAFF
NA TRBJ2-2 TRBV4-3 CASSQEPPGTGELFF
NA TRBJ2-2 TRBV18 CASSQQGATNTGELFF
NA TRBJ2-2 TRBV7-9 CASSLDASTGELFF
once TRBJ1-1 TRBV11-3 CASSQDWNTEAFF
NA TRBJ1-2 TRBV5-4 CASSLNIAGGYTF
NA TRBJ2-1 TRBV5-1 CASSLVDGGEQFF
NA TRBJ2-5 TRBV6-6 CASRTGPPQETQYF
NA TRBJ1-4 TRBV7-9 CASSLKGTYEKLFF
NA TRBJ1-5 TRBV4-2 CASSQDGTEDQPQHF
NA TRBJ2-2 TRBV12-5 CASGFRGGRVTGELFF
NA TRBJ1-1 TRBV21-1 CASSKDGGAPTEAFF
NA TRBJ1-1 TRBV7-9 CASSPRDGNTEAFF
NA TRBJ2-1 TRBV7-2 CASSSPGGAYNEQFF
NA TRBJ1-2 TRBV18 CASSPLASLDYGYTF
few TRBJ1-3 TRBV7-9 CASRGDTSGNTIYF
once TRBJ1-2 TRBV9 CASSARHGGGYGYTF
NA TRBJ2-1 TRBV19 CASSTRHTYNEQFF
NA TRBJ2-1 TRBV5-1 CASSLAVGRGLYNEQFF
few TRBJ1-6 TRBV11-2 CASSSNGPQGWGSPLHF
NA TRBJ2-1 TRBV9 CASSGDRATNEQFF
NA TRBJ1-2 TRBV28 CASSLHSGNYGYTF
NA TRBJ1-4 TRBV4-3 CASSQGDRDFEKLFF
NA TRBJ2-7 TRBV10-1 CASSDGVPYEQYF
NA TRBJ2-3 TRBV28 CASSLWKAGRDTQYF
few TRBJ2-1 TRBV19 CASRGRGNEQFF